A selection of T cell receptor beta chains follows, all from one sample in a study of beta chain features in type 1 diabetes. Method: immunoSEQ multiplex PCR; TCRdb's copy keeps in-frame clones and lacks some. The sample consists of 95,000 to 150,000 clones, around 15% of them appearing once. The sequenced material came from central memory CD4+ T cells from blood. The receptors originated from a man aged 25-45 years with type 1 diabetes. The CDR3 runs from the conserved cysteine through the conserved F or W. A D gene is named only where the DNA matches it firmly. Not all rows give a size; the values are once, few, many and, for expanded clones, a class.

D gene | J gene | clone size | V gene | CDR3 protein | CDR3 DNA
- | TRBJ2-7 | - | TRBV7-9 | CASSLLWGEQYF | TGTGCCAGCAGCTTACTCTGGGGAGAGCAGTACTTC
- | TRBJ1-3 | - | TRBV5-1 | CASSLESGARGNTIYF | TGCGCCAGCAGCTTGGAGTCGGGCGCGCGCGGAAACACCATATATTTT
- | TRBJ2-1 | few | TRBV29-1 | CSVVPDYNEQFF | TGCAGCGTTGTTCCAGATTACAATGAGCAGTTCTTC
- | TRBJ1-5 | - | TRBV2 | CASSEQARSNQPQHF | TGTGCCAGCAGTGAACAGGCGAGGAGCAATCAGCCCCAGCATTTT
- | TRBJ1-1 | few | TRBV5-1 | CASSPSAGTDTEAFF | TGCGCCAGCAGCCCTTCAGCAGGGACGGACACTGAAGCTTTCTTT
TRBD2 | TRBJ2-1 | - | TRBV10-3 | CAISESTSGDNEQFF | TGTGCCATCAGTGAGTCGACTAGCGGGGACAATGAGCAGTTCTTC
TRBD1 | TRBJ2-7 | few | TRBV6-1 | CASSRDRAPSYEQYF | TGTGCCAGCAGCAGGGACAGGGCCCCTTCCTACGAGCAGTACTTC
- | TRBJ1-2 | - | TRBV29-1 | CSVSYGLSPGGYTF | TGCAGCGTTTCATATGGACTGTCCCCGGGGGGCTACACCTTC
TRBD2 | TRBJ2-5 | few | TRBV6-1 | CASSERVAGGSETQYF | TGTGCCAGCAGTGAAAGGGTAGCGGGGGGCTCAGAGACCCAGTACTTC
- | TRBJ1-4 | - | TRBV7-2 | CASSLWTKGEKLFF | TGTGCCAGCAGCTTGTGGACGAAGGGGGAAAAACTGTTTTTT
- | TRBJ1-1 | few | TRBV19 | CASSIQGTNTEAFF | TGTGCCAGTAGTATCCAGGGAACGAACACTGAAGCTTTCTTT
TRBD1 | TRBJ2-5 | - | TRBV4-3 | CASSPAGQGWETQYF | TGCGCCAGCAGCCCCGCGGGACAGGGATGGGAGACCCAGTACTTC
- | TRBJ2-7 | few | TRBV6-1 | CASSERGDRPTYEQYF | TGTGCCAGCAGTGAACGGGGGGACAGACCCACCTACGAGCAGTACTTC
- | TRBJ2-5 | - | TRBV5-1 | CASTRNRGRETQYF | TGCGCCAGCACCCGGAACCGGGGTCGAGAGACCCAGTACTTC
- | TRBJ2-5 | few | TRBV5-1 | CASSRTLTGQETQYF | TGCGCCAGCAGCAGGACCCTGACAGGACAAGAGACCCAGTACTTC
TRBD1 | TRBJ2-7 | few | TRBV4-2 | CASSLRQGPYEQYF | TGTGCCAGCAGCCTTCGACAGGGTCCCTACGAGCAGTACTTC
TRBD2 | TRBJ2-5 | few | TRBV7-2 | CASSLSGGLGKETQYF | TGTGCCAGCAGCCTTAGCGGGGGGCTGGGCAAAGAGACCCAGTACTTC
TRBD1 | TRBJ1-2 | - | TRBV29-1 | CSVPGQVYGYTF | TGCAGCGTTCCGGGACAGGTATATGGCTACACCTTC
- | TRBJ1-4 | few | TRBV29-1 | CSAGDATNEKLFF | TGCAGCGCAGGGGACGCAACTAATGAAAAACTGTTTTTT
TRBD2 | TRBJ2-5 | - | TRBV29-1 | CSVELEAGGTGAQYF | TGCAGCGTTGAACTAGAAGCGGGGGGTACAGGTGCCCAGTACTTC
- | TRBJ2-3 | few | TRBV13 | CASSLVLTQYF | TGTGCCAGCAGCTTAGTACTTACGCAGTATTTT
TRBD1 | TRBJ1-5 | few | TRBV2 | CASSEDRYNQPQHF | TGTGCCAGCAGTGAGGACAGGTATAATCAGCCCCAGCATTTT
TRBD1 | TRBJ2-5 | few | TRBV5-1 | CASSPGTAQETQYF | TGCGCCAGCAGCCCCGGGACAGCCCAAGAGACCCAGTACTTC
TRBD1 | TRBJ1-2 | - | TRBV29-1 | CSAEEGQGRIWYTF | TGCAGCGCCGAAGAGGGACAGGGTAGGATTTGGTACACCTTC
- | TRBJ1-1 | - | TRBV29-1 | CSVEVSDTEAFF | TGCAGCGTTGAGGTGTCGGACACTGAAGCTTTCTTT
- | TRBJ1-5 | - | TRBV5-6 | CASSLAGLTEQPQHF | TGTGCCAGCAGCTTGGCTGGACTGACCGAACAGCCCCAGCATTTT
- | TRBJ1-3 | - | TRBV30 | CAWSPGGNTIYF | TGTGCCTGGAGCCCCGGTGGAAACACCATATATTTT
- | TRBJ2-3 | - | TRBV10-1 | CASSEPPERGTDTQYF | TGCGCCAGCAGTGAGCCCCCTGAGCGGGGCACAGATACGCAGTATTTT
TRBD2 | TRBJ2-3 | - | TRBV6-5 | CASGIAGGRDTQYF | TGTGCCAGCGGAATAGCGGGGGGGAGAGATACGCAGTATTTT
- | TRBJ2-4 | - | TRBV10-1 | CASSESVKNIQYF | TGCGCCAGCAGTGAAAGCGTCAAAAACATTCAGTACTTC
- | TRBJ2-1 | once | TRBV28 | CASSPPERVAQFF | TGTGCCAGCAGTCCACCGGAGAGGGTCGCCCAGTTCTTC
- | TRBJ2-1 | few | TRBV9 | CASSPRPGSYNEQFF | TGTGCCAGCAGCCCTCGACCAGGCTCCTACAATGAGCAGTTCTTC
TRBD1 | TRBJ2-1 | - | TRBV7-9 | CASSKQGQANNEQFF | TGTGCCAGCAGCAAACAAGGACAGGCGAACAATGAGCAGTTCTTC
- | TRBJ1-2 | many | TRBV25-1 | CASSELAAGEGGYTF | TGTGCCAGCAGTGAATTAGCGGCAGGGGAAGGCGGCTACACCTTC
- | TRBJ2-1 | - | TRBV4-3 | CASSQVYHTGYNEQFF | TGCGCCAGCAGCCAAGTCTACCATACGGGATACAATGAGCAGTTCTTC
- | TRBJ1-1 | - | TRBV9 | CASSVTGGTTTEAFF | TGTGCCAGCAGCGTTACCGGTGGGACAACCACTGAAGCTTTCTTT
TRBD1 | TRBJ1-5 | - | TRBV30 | CAWSATGPLTPQHF | TGTGCCTGGAGTGCGACAGGGCCTCTAACGCCCCAGCATTTT
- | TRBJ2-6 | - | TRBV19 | CASRTNSGANVLTF | TGTGCCAGTAGGACGAATTCTGGGGCCAACGTCCTGACTTTC
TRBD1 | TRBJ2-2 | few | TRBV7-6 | CASSELPGQGAAGELFF | TGTGCCAGCAGCGAACTACCGGGACAGGGGGCGGCCGGGGAGCTGTTTTTT
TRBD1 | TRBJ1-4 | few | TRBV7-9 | CASSRTGGLEKLFF | TGTGCCAGCAGCAGGACAGGGGGTTTAGAAAAACTGTTTTTT
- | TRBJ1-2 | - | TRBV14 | CASSRALGYDYGYTF | TGTGCCAGCAGCCGCGCCCTGGGATACGACTATGGCTACACCTTC
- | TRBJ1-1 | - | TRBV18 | CASSLTERETEAFF | TGTGCCAGCTCACTTACTGAGAGGGAGACTGAAGCTTTCTTT
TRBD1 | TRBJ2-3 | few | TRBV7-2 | CASRGYSARGTDTQYF | TGTGCCAGCAGGGGATATAGCGCCAGGGGGACAGATACGCAGTATTTT
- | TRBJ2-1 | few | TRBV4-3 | CASSQDGDTDEQFF | TGCGCCAGCAGCCAAGATGGGGACACGGATGAGCAGTTCTTC
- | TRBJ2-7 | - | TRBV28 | CASSLDGGSVSYEQYF | TGTGCCAGCAGCCTCGATGGGGGGTCCGTCTCCTACGAGCAGTACTTC
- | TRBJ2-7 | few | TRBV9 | CASSEGGKDYEQYF | TGTGCCAGCAGTGAGGGAGGTAAGGACTACGAGCAGTACTTC
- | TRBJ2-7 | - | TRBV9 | CASSVGGDREEQYF | TGTGCCAGCAGCGTAGGCGGAGACCGGGAGGAGCAGTACTTC
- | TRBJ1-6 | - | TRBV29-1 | CSALLELNSPLHF | TGCAGCGCGTTGTTAGAGTTGAATTCACCCCTCCACTTT
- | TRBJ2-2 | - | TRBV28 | CASSPGTRGTGELFF | TGTGCCAGCTCCCCGGGGACTCGGGGCACCGGGGAGCTGTTTTTT
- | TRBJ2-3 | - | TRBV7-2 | CASSQANGGGTDTQYF | TGCGCCAGCAGCCAAGCCAACGGAGGAGGGACAGATACGCAGTATTTT
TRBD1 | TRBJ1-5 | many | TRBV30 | CAWSVGVYRGKNSNQPQHF | TGTGCCTGGAGTGTAGGTGTGTACAGGGGAAAAAATAGCAATCAGCCCCAGCATTTT
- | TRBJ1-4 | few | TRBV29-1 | CSAVGGARNEKLFF | TGCAGCGCCGTCGGGGGGGCGCGTAACGAAAAACTGTTTTTT
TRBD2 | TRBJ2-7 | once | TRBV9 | CASSVGLAGNSYEQYF | TGTGCCAGCAGCGTAGGACTAGCGGGGAACTCCTACGAGCAGTACTTC